This T cell receptor (beta chain) was recorded in a study of T-cell memory formation after mild COVID-19. Overall study context: TCR clusters mostly belonged to single donors. The study, taken as a whole, reports: Within pre-infection memory, some responding clones were found, suggesting cross-reactive memory joined. Chiefly within CM and EM were the contracting CD4+ clones; CD8+ ones were within EMRA.

The table lists this clonotype with many counts. The antigen is unknown. From 5'RACE with constant-segment primers came TCR alpha and TCR beta cDNA libraries that carried sample barcodes and UMIs. TCRdb analysed the 5' RACE reads with MiXCR anew, one entry per CDR3 protein. Of about 610,000 distinct CDR3 sequences listed, 15% to 20% are singletons. This CDR3 comprises 12 residues. CDR1 and CDR2 from the germline V gene are SQVTM and ANQGSEA. The sequencing input was PBMCs or a T cell subset sorted from them (not recorded which). J is TRBJ1-2 and V is TRBV29-1; D might be TRBD1 (5 bases). The receptor was derived from an adult woman who had mild COVID-19 (a few samples of this study predate the infection). Cell type and time point are not known. The CDR3: CSTREGNYGYTF. CDR3 coding DNA: TGCAGTACCAGGGAGGGGAACTATGGCTACACCTTC.